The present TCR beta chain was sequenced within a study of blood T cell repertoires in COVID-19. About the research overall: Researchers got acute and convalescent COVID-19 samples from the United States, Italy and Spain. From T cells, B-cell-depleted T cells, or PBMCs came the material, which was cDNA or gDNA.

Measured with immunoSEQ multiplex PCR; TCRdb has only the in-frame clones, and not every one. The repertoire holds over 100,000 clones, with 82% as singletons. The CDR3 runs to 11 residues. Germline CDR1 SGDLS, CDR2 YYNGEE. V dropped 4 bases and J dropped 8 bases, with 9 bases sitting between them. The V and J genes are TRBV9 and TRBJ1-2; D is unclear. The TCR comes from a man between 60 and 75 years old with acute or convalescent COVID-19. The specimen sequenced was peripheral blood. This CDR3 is CASSMDSGYTF. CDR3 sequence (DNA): TGTGCCAGCAGCATGGATAGCGGCTACACCTTC.